The next 25 T cell receptor beta chains were all read from a single sample in a study of shared clonotypes between healthy human individuals. Using immunoSEQ multiplex PCR, the repertoire was profiled, and TCRdb retains in-frame clones only, with some absent. The data show around 2,000,000 clones, with less than 95% seen just once and approximately 1.2% held by the top ten. Naive CD8 cells lacked CD45RO, underwent positive selection for CCR7 and left out terminally differentiated effector memory CD45RA+ cells. The sequenced sample consisted of naive CD8+ T cells sorted from blood. The receptors come from a man younger than 35 in good health.

The chain is built from TRBV7-9 and TRBJ2-5; TRBD2 is a possible D gene (5 bases). Germline V CDR1 and CDR2: SEHNR, FQNEAQ (reference sequence). The CDR3 length is 17 residues. Trimming pared 2 bases from V and 5 bases from J, leaving 21 bases between. CDR3 DNA sequence: TGTGCCAGCAGCTTATTATTTGAGGGCGGAGTGGCGGAGACCCAGTACTTC. Protein sequence: CASSLLFEGGVAETQYF.

The chain employs TRBV4-1 and TRBJ2-2; no definite D call. CDR1 is MGHRA and CDR2 is YSYEKL in the germline V gene. The V gene lost 1 base and the J gene lost 2 bases, with 11 bases spanning the gap. The CDR3 sequence is 16 residues long. Here the CDR3 DNA reads TGCGCCAGCAGCCAAGTGCACAGTAGTAACACCGGGGAGCTGTTTTTT. This sequence encodes CASSQVHSSNTGELFF.

The rearrangement uses TRBV23-1 and TRBJ1-2; no clear D gene. TRBV23-1 is an open reading frame, and its role is uncertain. CDR3 size: 14 residues. V shed 3 bases and J shed 7 bases, with 15 bases lying between them. CDR3 loop: CASSQDSNGCGYTF. The CDR3 coding sequence is TGCGCCAGCAGTCAGGACTCAAATGGGTGTGGCTACACCTTC.

The chain has TRBV30 and TRBJ2-3; 7 bases are a match to TRBD2. CDR1 and CDR2 from the germline V gene are GTSNPN and SVGIG (reference sequence). The CDR3 extends over 16 amino acids. V shed 2 bases and J 2 bases; nucleotides not matched to a gene: 10. In nucleotides, the CDR3 is TGTGCCTGGAGTCCCCATAGCGGGCCGGCCACAGATACGCAGTATTTT. Its protein product is CAWSPHSGPATDTQYF.

The chain is built from TRBV18 and TRBJ2-5; D gene ambiguous. The CDR3 totals 15 residues. Germline lookup yields CDR1 KGHSH and CDR2 LQKENI. The V end lost 2 bases, the J end lost 0 bases, and 10 bases lay between the germline ends. The CDR3 sequence: CASSPADGYQETQYF. The CDR3 DNA is TGTGCCAGCTCACCAGCGGACGGGTACCAAGAGACCCAGTACTTC.

The V gene is TRBV2, the J gene TRBJ2-1; 10 bases match TRBD2. Germline CDR1 is SNHLY and CDR2 is FYNNEI. The CDR3 is 13 residues long. J lost 4 bases, V lost 10 bases, and 4 bases had no gene match. CDR3 sequence: CATSGGRYNEQFF. Here the CDR3 DNA reads TGTGCCACTAGCGGGGGCCGTTACAATGAGCAGTTCTTC.

The chain uses TRBV5-6 and TRBJ1-1; D ambiguous. Germline V lookup: CDR1 SGHDT, CDR2 YYEEEE. The V end was cut by 2 bases, the J end by 3 bases, with 8 bases between. CDR3 length: 13 amino acids. CDR3 region: CASSFSGYTEAFF. DNA for the CDR3: TGTGCCAGCAGCTTCTCAGGTTACACTGAAGCTTTCTTT.

The rearrangement joins TRBV27 to TRBJ2-7; no firm D call. The CDR3 is 14 amino acids. Trimming took off 1 base at V and 7 bases at J, with 14 bases between the two ends. Germline lookup yields CDR1 MNHEY and CDR2 SMNVEV (reference sequence). The chain's CDR3 is CASSLLGQSKEQYF. The DNA for the CDR3 is TGTGCCAGCAGTTTATTAGGCCAATCGAAGGAGCAGTACTTC.

The chain recombines TRBV30 with TRBJ1-1; D is possibly TRBD1 (6 bases). Per the germline V gene, CDR1 is GTSNPN and CDR2 is SVGIG (reference sequence). V was clipped by 5 bases and J by 1 base, with 11 bases between them. The CDR3 spans 13 residues. The CDR3, as DNA: TGTGCCTGGGGACAGTCCCCGAACACTGAAGCTTTCTTT. This sequence encodes CAWGQSPNTEAFF.

The chain uses TRBV27 and TRBJ2-7, with D possibly being TRBD2 (6 bases). CDR1 and CDR2 from the germline V gene are MNHEY and SMNVEV (reference sequence). Trimming removed 3 bases from V and 3 bases from J, with 12 bases in between. The CDR3 is 14 residues long. In DNA form, the CDR3 reads TGTGCCAGCAGTTTCGGATGGGGGGTCTACGAGCAGTACTTC. Its translation is CASSFGWGVYEQYF.

The chain employs TRBV6-6 and TRBJ2-7; 7 bases are a match to TRBD2. The CDR3 is made up of 16 amino acids. In germline, CDR1 is MNHNY, CDR2 SVGAGI (reference sequence). V trimming: 0 bases; J trimming: 2 bases; junction bases outside the gene matches: 7. The DNA of the CDR3 is TGTGCCAGCAGTTACTCCTTTCGGGGGGATACCTACGAGCAGTACTTC. Amino acids: CASSYSFRGDTYEQYF.

The chain links TRBV27 to TRBJ2-5; 9 positions match TRBD2. The V segment lost 6 bases and the J segment 5 bases; nucleotides outside the gene matches: 7. CDR1 MNHEY and CDR2 SMNVEV come from the germline V gene (reference sequence). There are 14 residues in the CDR3. The CDR3 here is CASSPGLAAETQYF. The CDR3 region has the DNA TGTGCCAGCAGCCCGGGACTAGCTGCGGAGACCCAGTACTTC.

The chain has TRBV7-9 and TRBJ2-7; 7 bases line up with TRBD1. The CDR3 is 15 amino acids. Germline-derived CDR1 and CDR2 are SEHNR and FQNEAQ (reference sequence). With 1 base clipped from V and 5 bases from J, the junction kept 8 bases outside the gene matches. The CDR3 DNA reads TGTGCCAGCAGCTTAGAACAGGGGCCAAAGAACGAGCAGTACTTC. This sequence encodes CASSLEQGPKNEQYF.

A single count supports this clone. CDR3 sequence (DNA): TGTGCCAGCAGCTTAGTGGGCGGCCCCCCAGGAGCTAACTATGGCTACACCTTC. It yields the protein CASSLVGGPPGANYGYTF. The gene calls are TRBV7-9 and TRBJ1-2; D is ambiguous. The CDR3 runs to 18 residues. Trimming took 1 base from V and 0 from J, leaving 18 bases between them. The germline V gene encodes CDR1 SEHNR and CDR2 FQNEAQ (reference sequence).

J is TRBJ1-6 and V is TRBV30; tentatively, D is TRBD1 (6 bases). The CDR3 is 15 amino acids. Per germline, CDR1 GTSNPN and CDR2 SVGIG (reference sequence). The V end lost 2 bases, the J end lost 7 bases, and 15 bases lay between the germline ends. CDR3 region: CAWSLSSGVNSPLHF. The CDR3 DNA is TGTGCCTGGAGTTTAAGTTCAGGGGTAAATTCACCCCTCCACTTT.

Details on this clone: The same CDR3 also results from other DNA sequences found in this sample. The V gene is TRBV7-6, the J gene TRBJ2-1; D is unclear. The CDR3 runs 13 residues. Trimming took 0 bases from V and 4 from J, leaving 4 bases between them. CDR1 and CDR2 from the germline V gene are SGHVS and FNYEAQ. The DNA of the CDR3 is TGTGCCAGCAGCTTAGCTGATTACAATGAGCAGTTCTTC. Translation: CASSLADYNEQFF.

The CDR3 DNA reads TGTGCCAGCAGTGAAGGACAGGGGATGATTCAGCCCCAGCATTTT. Protein: CASSEGQGMIQPQHF. The chain couples TRBV6-1 to TRBJ1-5; TRBD1 agrees at 8 bases. This CDR3 has 15 residues. In germline, CDR1 is MNHNS, CDR2 SASEGT. The J segment lost 6 bases and the V segment lost 1 base, leaving 5 bases of the junction unmatched.

The chain joins TRBV7-6 to TRBJ1-3; D might be TRBD1 (5 bases). Trimming removed 1 base from V and 5 bases from J, with 12 bases in between. Germline V CDR1 and CDR2: SGHVS, FNYEAQ. This CDR3 is built from 15 residues. CDR3 nucleotides: TGTGCCAGCAGCTTAGGGGCGGGGGTCCGAAACACCATATATTTT. Translated: CASSLGAGVRNTIYF.

The chain carries TRBV2 and TRBJ2-2; D gene unclear. The V gene lost 3 bases and the J gene lost 7 bases, with 6 bases spanning the gap. Per the germline V gene, CDR1 is SNHLY and CDR2 is FYNNEI. The CDR3 extends over 12 amino acids. This CDR3 reads CASSDPLGELFF. DNA for the CDR3: TGTGCCAGCAGTGATCCGCTCGGGGAGCTGTTTTTT.

This sequence joins TRBV4-3 and TRBJ2-1; D gene ambiguous. Germline lookup yields CDR1 LGHNA and CDR2 YSLEER. V lost 0 bases and J 6 bases, leaving 12 bases between the germline ends. The CDR3 is 15 amino acids. CDR3 loop: CASSQDEKGSNEQFF. The DNA of the CDR3 is TGCGCCAGCAGCCAAGATGAAAAGGGCAGCAATGAGCAGTTCTTC.

This chain uses TRBV29-1 with TRBJ2-7; D uncertain. Germline CDR1 and CDR2: SQVTM and ANQGSEA. The CDR3 is 14 amino acids. Trimming removed 4 bases from V and 3 bases from J, with 16 bases in between. CDR3 sequence: CSVVGAERIYEQYF. For the CDR3, the DNA is TGCAGCGTTGTAGGTGCCGAACGGATCTACGAGCAGTACTTC.

This chain connects TRBV5-1 to TRBJ1-2; TRBD1 aligns across 7 bases. Germline-derived CDR1 and CDR2 are SGHRS and YFSETQ. The V and J ends lost 2 bases and 7 bases, in that order; junction bases with no gene match: 5. The CDR3 runs 13 residues. The CDR3 sequence is CASSLTGAGGYTF. The DNA of the CDR3 is TGCGCCAGCAGCTTAACAGGGGCGGGTGGCTACACCTTC.

The rearrangement uses TRBV7-8 and TRBJ1-2; D gene unclear. V was trimmed by 5 bases and J by 3 bases, leaving 10 bases between them. Germline CDR1 reads SGHVS; CDR2 reads FQNEAQ. The CDR3 loop spans 13 amino acids. As DNA, the CDR3 is TGTGCCAGCAGCCGGACCGAGGACTATGGCTACACCTTC. This sequence encodes CASSRTEDYGYTF.

In the case of this clone: At the DNA level, this CDR3 is encoded by other sequences in the same sample as well. This chain links TRBV27 with TRBJ2-7, with D unclear. Germline V CDR1 and CDR2: MNHEY, SMNVEV (reference sequence). Between the trimmed V and J ends, which lost 4 bases and 2 bases, there was a span of 6 bases. CDR3 size: 12 residues. CDR3 residues: CASSSPTYEQYF. The CDR3 DNA reads as TGTGCCAGCAGTTCACCCACCTACGAGCAGTACTTC.

Worth noting for this clone: One end of the junction fails to match germline, which may point to a read error. This chain connects TRBV7-7 to TRBJ2-1, with 12 bases that match TRBD2. Germline V lookup: CDR1 SSHAT, CDR2 FNYEAQ (reference sequence). This CDR3 has 14 amino acids. CDR3 protein: CASSLELAGGEQFF. The DNA of the CDR3 is TGTGCTAGCAGCTTGGAACTAGCGGGAGGTGAGCAGTTCTTC.